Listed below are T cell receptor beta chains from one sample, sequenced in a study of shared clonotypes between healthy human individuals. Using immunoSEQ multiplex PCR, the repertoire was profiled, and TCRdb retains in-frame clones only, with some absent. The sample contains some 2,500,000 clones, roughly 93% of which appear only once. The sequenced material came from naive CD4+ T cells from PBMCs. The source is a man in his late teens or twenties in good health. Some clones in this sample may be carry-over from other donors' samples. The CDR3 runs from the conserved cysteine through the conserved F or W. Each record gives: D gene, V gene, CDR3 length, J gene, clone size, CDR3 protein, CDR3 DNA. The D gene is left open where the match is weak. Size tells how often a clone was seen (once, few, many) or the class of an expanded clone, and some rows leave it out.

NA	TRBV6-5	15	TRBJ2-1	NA	CASSFTGSLNNEQFF	TGTGCCAGCAGTTTCACCGGGAGTCTCAACAATGAGCAGTTCTTC
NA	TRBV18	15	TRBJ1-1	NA	CASSPMLGALTEAFF	TGTGCCAGCTCACCAATGCTAGGGGCGCTAACTGAAGCTTTCTTT
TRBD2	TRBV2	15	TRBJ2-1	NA	CASSAGTSVLNEQFF	TGTGCCAGCAGTGCCGGGACTAGCGTACTCAATGAGCAGTTCTTC
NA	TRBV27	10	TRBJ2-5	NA	CASKEETQYF	TGTGCCAGCAAGGAAGAGACCCAGTACTTC
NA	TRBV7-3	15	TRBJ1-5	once	CASSLTSGYGQPQHF	TGTGCCAGCAGCTTAACTTCGGGGTACGGTCAGCCCCAGCATTTT
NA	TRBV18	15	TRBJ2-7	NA	CASSPGAERSYEQYF	TGTGCCAGCTCACCGGGGGCGGAACGGTCCTACGAGCAGTACTTC
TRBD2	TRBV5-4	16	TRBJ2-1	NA	CASSSSAGGPHNEQFF	TGTGCCAGCAGCTCCTCAGCGGGAGGGCCGCATAATGAGCAGTTCTTC
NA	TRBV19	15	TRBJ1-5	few	CASSIDIRVGQPQHF	TGTGCCAGTAGTATAGATATCAGGGTAGGTCAGCCCCAGCATTTT
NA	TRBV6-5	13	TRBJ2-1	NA	CASSATGWREQFF	TGTGCCAGCAGCGCGACGGGCTGGCGTGAGCAGTTCTTC
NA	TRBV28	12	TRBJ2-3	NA	CASSLNRNTQYF	TGTGCCAGCAGTTTAAACAGGAATACGCAGTATTTT
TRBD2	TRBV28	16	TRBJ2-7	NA	CASRRGLAGGETQQYF	TGTGCCAGCAGGCGGGGACTAGCGGGGGGCGAAACACAGCAGTACTTC
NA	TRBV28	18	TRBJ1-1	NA	CASSFLWAPPGRQEEAFF	TGTGCCAGCAGTTTCCTCTGGGCCCCGCCAGGGAGACAGGAAGAAGCTTTCTTT
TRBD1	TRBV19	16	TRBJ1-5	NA	CASSIRTGASNQPQHF	TGTGCCAGTAGTATCCGGACAGGGGCAAGCAATCAGCCCCAGCATTTT
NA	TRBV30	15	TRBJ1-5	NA	CAWSVGDNSNQPQHF	TGTGCCTGGAGTGTTGGGGACAATAGCAATCAGCCCCAGCATTTT
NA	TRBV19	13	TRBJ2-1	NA	CASSPLRMNEQFF	TGTGCCAGTAGTCCCCTTAGGATGAATGAGCAGTTCTTC
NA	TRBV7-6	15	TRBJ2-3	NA	CASSTGAQSTDTQYF	TGTGCCAGCAGCACTGGGGCGCAGAGCACAGATACGCAGTATTTT